This T cell receptor (beta chain) was retrieved from a study of beta chain features in type 1 diabetes. Study outcomes and limitations: Within each of all four CD4+ subsets, Type 1 diabetes patients had TCRB CDR3s that were moderately but significantly shorter. HLA effects on TCRB rearrangement stayed unresolved here.

V gave up 0 bases and J gave up 2 bases, with 11 bases separating them. The germline gives CDR1 LGHNA, CDR2 YNFKEQ. The CDR3 extends over 17 amino acids. About this clone itself: The antigen is not known.

The whole isolated RNA underwent reverse transcription, so sequencing captured expressed TCRB transcripts. The method was immunoSEQ multiplex PCR; TCRdb's version includes in-frame clones alone and lacks a portion of them. The sample has hundreds of thousands of clones, 14% seen once. The TCR was taken from a man aged 30 to 39 in good health. The chain links TRBV4-2 to TRBJ2-6; D gene uncertain. The source material was central memory CD4+ T cells from blood. CDR3 coding DNA: TGTGCCAGCAGCCAAGACTTTACGAGTCCTGGGGCCAACGTCCTGACTTTC. The encoded protein is CASSQDFTSPGANVLTF.